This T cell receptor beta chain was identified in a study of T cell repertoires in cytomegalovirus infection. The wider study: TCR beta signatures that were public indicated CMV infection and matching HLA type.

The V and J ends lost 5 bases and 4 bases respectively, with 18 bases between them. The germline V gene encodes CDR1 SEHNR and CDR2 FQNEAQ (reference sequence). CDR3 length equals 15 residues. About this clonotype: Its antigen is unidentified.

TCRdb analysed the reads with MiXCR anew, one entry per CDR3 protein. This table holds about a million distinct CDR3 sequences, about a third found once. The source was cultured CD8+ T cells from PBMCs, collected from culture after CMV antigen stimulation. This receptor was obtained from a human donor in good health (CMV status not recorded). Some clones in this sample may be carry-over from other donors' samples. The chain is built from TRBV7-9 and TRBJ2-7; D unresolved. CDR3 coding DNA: TGTGCCAGCAGCACGAGTACAAGTTTAGGGTACGAGCAGTACTTC. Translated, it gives CASSTSTSLGYEQYF.